This T cell receptor (beta chain) derives from a study of beta chain features in type 1 diabetes. Broader study findings: All four CD4+ subsets from Type 1 diabetes patients carried moderately but significantly shorter TCRB CDR3s. Possible PCR preference for shorter templates applied equally to patients and controls.

The CDR3 has 13 residues. V was trimmed by 4 bases and J by 6 bases, leaving 13 bases between them. The V gene's germline CDR1 is SGHRS and CDR2 YFSETQ. Populations isolated by sorting all had purity greater than 95%. In its sample, this clone was seen a few times. Antigen unknown. TCRB transcripts that were expressed got sequenced, as all of the isolated RNA had been reverse transcribed. Sequencing used immunoSEQ multiplex PCR; TCRdb keeps in-frame clones, though not all of them. The sample lists 600,000 to 650,000 clones, roughly a sixth occurring once. This TCR was recovered from a man between 18 and 29 years old in good health. The V gene is TRBV5-1, the J gene TRBJ1-1; D remains ambiguous. The specimen was naive CD4+ T cells from blood. CDR3 loop: CASSVEGSAEAFF. CDR3 sequence (DNA): TGCGCCAGCAGCGTGGAGGGATCCGCTGAAGCTTTCTTT.